The entry below gives a single T cell receptor beta chain sequence along with its context. The data were taken from a study of Ad26.COV2.S vaccination and SARS-CoV-2 variants. TCRdb keeps only in-frame clones here, not all; method: immunoSEQ multiplex PCR. The repertoire holds 300,000 to 350,000 clones, with about 82% as singletons. Treatment: approximately 18 received Ad26.COV2.S at low or high dose, single or two shots; 5 received placebo; per-sample allocation not given. Collection of the samples took place on day 63 after the first injection of vaccine or placebo. Aged 18-55 years, donor was enrolled in Boston around 2020. The ends lost 0 bases at V and 8 bases at J; junction bases unmatched: 9. CDR1 and CDR2 from the germline V gene are MNHEY and SMNVEV (reference sequence). The CDR3 extends over 17 amino acids.

This sequence was found in a person aged 18-60 years who received the Ad26.COV2.S COVID-19 vaccine or a placebo. Sequencing used peripheral blood, obtained in a trial of Ad26.COV2.S vaccine versus placebo. V usage is TRBV27 and J usage is TRBJ2-1, with 11 nucleotides matching TRBD1. This chain's CDR3 is CASSLSPGQGAGYEQFF. CDR3 sequence (DNA): TGTGCCAGCAGTTTATCCCCAGGACAGGGGGCTGGATATGAGCAGTTCTTC.